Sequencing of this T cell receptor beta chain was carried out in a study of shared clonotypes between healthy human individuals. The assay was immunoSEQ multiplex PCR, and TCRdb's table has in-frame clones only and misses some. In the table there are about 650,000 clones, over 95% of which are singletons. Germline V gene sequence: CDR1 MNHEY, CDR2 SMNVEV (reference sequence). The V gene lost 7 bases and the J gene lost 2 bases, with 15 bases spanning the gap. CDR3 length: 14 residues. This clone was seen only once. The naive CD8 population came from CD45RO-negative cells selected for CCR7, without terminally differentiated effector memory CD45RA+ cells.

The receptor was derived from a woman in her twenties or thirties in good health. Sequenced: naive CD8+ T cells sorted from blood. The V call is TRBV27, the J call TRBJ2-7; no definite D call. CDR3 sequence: CASTHGAGTYEQYF. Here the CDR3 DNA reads TGTGCCAGCACCCACGGCGCCGGCACCTACGAGCAGTACTTC.